The rows below give T cell receptor beta chains drawn from one sample of a study of blood T cells in healthy people across ages. TCRdb re-derived calls from the 5' RACE reads in MiXCR, one entry per CDR3 protein. The profile covers some 880,000 distinct CDR3 sequences, with about 36% appearing a single time and 10% to 15% taken by the ten largest. The material sequenced was blood. The receptors originated from a young man in good health. Both conserved end residues are part of each CDR3. A D gene is named only where the DNA matches it firmly. Expanded clones get a size class; other rows say once, few or many, or leave the size out.

clone_size	d_call	j_call	v_call	cdr3_nt	cdr3_aa
.	TRBD2	TRBJ2-1	TRBV10-3	TGTGCCATCAGTGGAACTAGCGACAATGAGCAGTTCTTC	CAISGTSDNEQFF
few	TRBD2	TRBJ2-1	TRBV5-1	TGCGCCAGCAGCTTTTCACTAGCGGATGTCTACAATGAGCAGTTCTTC	CASSFSLADVYNEQFF
.	TRBD2	TRBJ2-3	TRBV5-1	TGCGCCAGCAGCCCGGCGGCGGGGGGTTCCAGCACTACGCAGTATTTT	CASSPAAGGSSTTQYF
.	.	TRBJ2-5	TRBV7-3	TGTGCCAGCAGCTTACCTAGCAGAAATGAGCAGTACTTC	CASSLPSRNEQYF
many	.	TRBJ2-3	TRBV10-3	TGTGCCATCAGTGACCCCTCCGGCGAACTCACAGATACGCAGTATTTT	CAISDPSGELTDTQYF
few	TRBD1	TRBJ2-3	TRBV7-3	TGTGCCAGCAGCCCCCGGGACAGGAACACAGATACGCAGTATTTT	CASSPRDRNTDTQYF
.	TRBD2	TRBJ2-4	TRBV7-9	TGTGCCAGCAGCCGGACTAGCGGGGGCGACAAAAACATTCAGTACTTC	CASSRTSGGDKNIQYF
.	TRBD2	TRBJ2-2	TRBV20-1	TGCAGTGCTAGGGACATAGCGGGTAACACCGGGGAGCTGTTTTTT	CSARDIAGNTGELFF
once	TRBD2	TRBJ2-7	TRBV20-1	TGCAGTGCTAGTGATAAGCGGGGGAATGTATACGAGCAGTACTTC	CSASDKRGNVYEQYF
.	.	TRBJ2-7	TRBV18	TGTGCCAGCTCACCAAACCAGGCGGGTAGCTCCTACGAGCAGTACTTC	CASSPNQAGSSYEQYF
many	TRBD1	TRBJ1-2	TRBV6-1	TGTGCCAGCATCTGGACAGGGGACTATGGCTACACCTTC	CASIWTGDYGYTF
few	TRBD1	TRBJ1-4	TRBV20-1	TGCAGTGCCGACAGGGAGGTGAATGAAAAACTGTTTTTT	CSADREVNEKLFF
.	TRBD2	TRBJ2-5	TRBV3-1	TGTGCCAGCAGCCAAGATTTCAGCGGGACCCAAGAGACCCAGTACTTC	CASSQDFSGTQETQYF
few	.	TRBJ1-4	TRBV4-3	TGCGCCAGCAGCCAAGGAGGTACAATTGCGGAAAAACTGTTTTTT	CASSQGGTIAEKLFF